A selection of T cell receptor beta chains follows, all from one sample in a study of T cell responses to AZD1222 COVID-19 vaccine. Assay: immunoSEQ multiplex PCR; the TCRdb copy retains only in-frame clones and omits some. The table lists tens of thousands of clones, roughly 85% of them singletons. This specimen was peripheral blood, taken on day 0 of AZD1222 vaccination. These TCRs come from an adult in good health. Both conserved end residues are part of each CDR3. The size of a clone is reported for some rows only, either as once, few or many, or as a class for expanded clones.

size,V,length,J,CDR3
-,TRBV19,14,TRBJ1-1,CASSRTAKNTEAFF
-,TRBV4-2,15,TRBJ2-3,CASSQAEGETDTQYF
-,TRBV2,12,TRBJ1-2,CAGGKGLHGYTF
-,TRBV19,16,TRBJ1-6,CASSDRTSSYNSPLHF
-,TRBV19,18,TRBJ1-6,CASSIAGTGVQGNSPLHF
-,TRBV14,13,TRBJ2-1,CASSPWVYVGQFF
-,TRBV21-1,15,TRBJ2-1,CASSKGRRGPFNNFF
-,TRBV3-1/TRBV3-2,12,TRBJ1-1,CASSWGDTEAFF
-,TRBV29-1,14,TRBJ2-2,CSVTGGLNTGELFF
-,TRBV7-2,19,TRBJ2-4,CASSLVYTGALEAKNIQYF
-,TRBV19,13,TRBJ1-2,CASSIGERTGYTF
-,TRBV23-1,14,TRBJ2-6,CASSHQQGPDVLTF
-,TRBV4-3,16,TRBJ1-5,CASSQDARGGNQPQHF
few,TRBV7-2,13,TRBJ2-5,CASSLVGVETQYF
-,TRBV5-1,14,TRBJ2-5,CASSLALIQETQYF
-,TRBV15,13,TRBJ1-5,CATSSDPNQPQHF
-,TRBV19,15,TRBJ2-2,CATSGTNLPTGELFF
-,TRBV6-6,12,TRBJ1-5,CASSLGTGPRHF
-,TRBV2,14,TRBJ1-5,CASSKGTGIQPQHF
-,TRBV5-6,14,TRBJ1-2,CASSRRAAIWGYTF
few,TRBV9,15,TRBJ2-5,CASSVAATYQETQYF
few,TRBV5-5,19,TRBJ1-4,CASSLLGTGWTATNEKLFF
-,TRBV7-2,14,TRBJ2-3,CASSQAPRTYTQYF
-,TRBV7-9,15,TRBJ1-4,CASSLAVGSNEKLFF
-,TRBV19,16,TRBJ1-2,CASSIDLAGGAGGYTF
-,TRBV18,20,TRBJ1-6,CASSQSLPWRTGPNNSPLHF
-,TRBV19,15,TRBJ1-1,CASSTYPGQNTEAFF
-,TRBV3-1/TRBV3-2,14,TRBJ2-7,CASSQGQGPYEQYF
once,TRBV10-1,14,TRBJ1-6,CARETGTGNSPLHF
-,TRBV4-2,14,TRBJ2-7,CASSHTSGTYEQYF
-,TRBV6-5,11,TRBJ2-7,CASSKTYEQYF
-,TRBV10-1,13,TRBJ1-2,CASSDQGPGGYTF
-,TRBV7-2,14,TRBJ2-5,CASSLPSSGETQYF
-,TRBV9,19,TRBJ2-5,CASSGRPGQAGWERETQYF
-,TRBV12-3/TRBV12-4,11,TRBJ2-1,CASSPTNEQFF
-,TRBV11-2,15,TRBJ1-6,CASSFRQGANSPLHF
-,TRBV2,15,TRBJ2-2,CASATFPVSTGELFF
-,TRBV19,13,TRBJ1-2,CASSIRGLYGYTF
-,TRBV29-1,13,TRBJ2-7,CSVAPQASYEQYF
few,TRBV6-5,15,TRBJ1-5,CASSTTGGGNQPQHF
few,TRBV19,14,TRBJ1-2,CASSIVSLGSGYTF
-,TRBV12-3/TRBV12-4,12,TRBJ2-1,CASSLGVNEQFF